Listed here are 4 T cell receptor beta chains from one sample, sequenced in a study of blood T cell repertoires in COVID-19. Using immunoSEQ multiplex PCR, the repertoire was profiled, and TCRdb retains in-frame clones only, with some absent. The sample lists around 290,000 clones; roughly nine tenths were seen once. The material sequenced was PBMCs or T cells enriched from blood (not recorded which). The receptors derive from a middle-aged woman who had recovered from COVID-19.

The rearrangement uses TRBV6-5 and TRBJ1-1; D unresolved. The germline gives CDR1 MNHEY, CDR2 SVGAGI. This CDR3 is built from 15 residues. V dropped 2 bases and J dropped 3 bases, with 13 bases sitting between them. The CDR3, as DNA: TGTGCCAGCAGTTACAGTGGCGGCCAAGACACTGAAGCTTTCTTT. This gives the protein CASSYSGGQDTEAFF.

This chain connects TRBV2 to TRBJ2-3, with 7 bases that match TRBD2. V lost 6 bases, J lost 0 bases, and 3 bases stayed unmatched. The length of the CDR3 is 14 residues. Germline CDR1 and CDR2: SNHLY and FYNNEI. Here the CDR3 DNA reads TGTGCCAGCAGCCCTAGCGGAAGCACAGATACGCAGTATTTT. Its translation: CASSPSGSTDTQYF. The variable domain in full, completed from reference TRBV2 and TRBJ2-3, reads EPEVTQTPSHQVTQMGQEVILRCVPISNHLYFYWYRQILGQKVEFLVSFYNNEISEKSEIFDDQFSVERPDGSNFTLKIRSTKLEDSAMYFCASSPSGSTDTQYFGPGTRLTVL.

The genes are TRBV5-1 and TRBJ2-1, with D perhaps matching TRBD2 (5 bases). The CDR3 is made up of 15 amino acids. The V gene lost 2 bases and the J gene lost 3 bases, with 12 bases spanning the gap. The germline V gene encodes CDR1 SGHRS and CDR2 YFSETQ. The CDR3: CASSLTSPLYNEQFF. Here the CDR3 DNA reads TGCGCCAGCAGCTTAACTAGTCCACTCTACAATGAGCAGTTCTTC.

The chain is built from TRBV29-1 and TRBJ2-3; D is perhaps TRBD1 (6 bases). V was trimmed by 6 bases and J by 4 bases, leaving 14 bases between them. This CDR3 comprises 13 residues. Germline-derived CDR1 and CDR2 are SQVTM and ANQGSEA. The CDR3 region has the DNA TGCAGCGTGGCAGATTCAGGGGCAGATACGCAGTATTTT. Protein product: CSVADSGADTQYF.